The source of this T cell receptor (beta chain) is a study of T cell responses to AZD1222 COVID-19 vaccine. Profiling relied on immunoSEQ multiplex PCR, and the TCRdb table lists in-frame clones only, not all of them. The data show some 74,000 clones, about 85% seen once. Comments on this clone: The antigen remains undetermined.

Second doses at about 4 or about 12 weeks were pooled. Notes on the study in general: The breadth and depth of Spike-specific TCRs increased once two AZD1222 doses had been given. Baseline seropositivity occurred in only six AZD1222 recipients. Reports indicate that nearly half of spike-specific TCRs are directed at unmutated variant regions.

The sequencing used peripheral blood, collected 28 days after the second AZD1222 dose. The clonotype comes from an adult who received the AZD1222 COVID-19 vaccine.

The CDR3 loop is CASSLVVRSTEAFF. DNA of the CDR3: TGTGCCAGCAGCTTAGTTGTGCGGAGTACTGAAGCTTTCTTT. The chain uses TRBV7-2 and TRBJ1-1; D remains unclear. From germline, CDR1 is SGHTA and CDR2 FQGNSA. The CDR3 consists of 14 residues. V lost 1 base to trimming and J lost 5 bases, with 11 bases between them.